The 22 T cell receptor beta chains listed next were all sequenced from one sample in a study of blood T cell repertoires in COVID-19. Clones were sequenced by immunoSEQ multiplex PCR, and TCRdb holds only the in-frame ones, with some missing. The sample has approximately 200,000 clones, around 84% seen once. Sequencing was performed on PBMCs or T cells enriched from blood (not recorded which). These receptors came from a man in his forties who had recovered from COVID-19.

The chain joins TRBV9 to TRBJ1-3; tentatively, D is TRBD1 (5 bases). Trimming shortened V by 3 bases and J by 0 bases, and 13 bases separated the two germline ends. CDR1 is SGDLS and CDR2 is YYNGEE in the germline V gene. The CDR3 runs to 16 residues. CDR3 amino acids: CASSADQGTSGNTIYF. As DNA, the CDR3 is TGTGCCAGCAGCGCAGATCAGGGAACCTCTGGAAACACCATATATTTT.

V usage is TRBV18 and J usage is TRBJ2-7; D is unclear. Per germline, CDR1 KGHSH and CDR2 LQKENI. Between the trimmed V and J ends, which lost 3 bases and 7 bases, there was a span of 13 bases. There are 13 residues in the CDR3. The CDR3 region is CASSPAGSGEQYF. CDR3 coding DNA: TGTGCCAGCTCACCTGCCGGCTCAGGTGAGCAGTACTTC.

This CDR3 reads CASSQERWGGIQYF. CDR3 bases: TGCGCCAGCAGCCAAGAGCGTTGGGGGGGCATTCAGTACTTC. The chain recombines TRBV4-3 with TRBJ2-4; 7 positions agree with TRBD2. The germline gives CDR1 LGHNA, CDR2 YSLEER. This CDR3 comprises 14 residues. V trimming: 0 bases; J trimming: 9 bases; junction bases outside the gene matches: 5.

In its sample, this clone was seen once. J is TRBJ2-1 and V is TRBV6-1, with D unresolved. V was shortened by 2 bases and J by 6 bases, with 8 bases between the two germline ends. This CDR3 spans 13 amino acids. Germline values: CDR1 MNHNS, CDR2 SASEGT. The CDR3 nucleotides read TGTGCCAGCAGTGAAAGCCCCACCAATGAGCAGTTCTTC. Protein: CASSESPTNEQFF.

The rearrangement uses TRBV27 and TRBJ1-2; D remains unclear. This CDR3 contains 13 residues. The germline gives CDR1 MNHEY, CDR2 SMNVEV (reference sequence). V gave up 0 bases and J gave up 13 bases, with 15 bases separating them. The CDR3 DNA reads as TGTGCCAGCAGTTTATCCACAGTGTCAGGCGTCACCTTC. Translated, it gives CASSLSTVSGVTF.

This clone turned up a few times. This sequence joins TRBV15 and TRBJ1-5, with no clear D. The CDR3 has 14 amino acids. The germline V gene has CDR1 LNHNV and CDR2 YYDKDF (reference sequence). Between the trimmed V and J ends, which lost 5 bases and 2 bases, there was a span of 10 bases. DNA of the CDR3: TGTGCCACCAGCTCGAGAGCGGGCAATCAGCCCCAGCATTTT. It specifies CATSSRAGNQPQHF.

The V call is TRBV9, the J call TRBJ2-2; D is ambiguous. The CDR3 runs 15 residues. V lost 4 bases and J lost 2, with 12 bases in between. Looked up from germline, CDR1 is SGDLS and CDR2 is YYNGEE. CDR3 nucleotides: TGTGCCAGCAGCCCACGCAGGTCCAACACCGGGGAGCTGTTTTTT. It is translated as CASSPRRSNTGELFF.

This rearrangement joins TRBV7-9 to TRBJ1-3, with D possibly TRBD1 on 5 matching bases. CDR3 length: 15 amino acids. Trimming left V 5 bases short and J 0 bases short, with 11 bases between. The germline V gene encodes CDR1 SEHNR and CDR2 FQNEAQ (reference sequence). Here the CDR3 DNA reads TGTGCCAGCAGCCCTCCGCAGGGCTCTGGAAACACCATATATTTT. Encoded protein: CASSPPQGSGNTIYF. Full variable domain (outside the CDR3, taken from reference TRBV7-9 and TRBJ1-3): DTGVSQNPRHKITKRGQNVTFRCDPISEHNRLYWYRQTLGQGPEFLTYFQNEAQLEKSRLLSDRFSAERPKGSFSTLEIQRTEQGDSAMYLCASSPPQGSGNTIYFGEGSWLTVV.

As DNA, the CDR3 is TGCGCCAGCAGCCGGGACAGGGGGGCTGGCTACACCTTC. Translating gives CASSRDRGAGYTF. The genes are TRBV5-1 and TRBJ1-2, with TRBD1 matching over 11 bases. The junction had 3 bases not matched to a gene; V was cut back by 4 bases and J by 7 bases. Germline CDR1 reads SGHRS; CDR2 reads YFSETQ. There are 13 residues in the CDR3.

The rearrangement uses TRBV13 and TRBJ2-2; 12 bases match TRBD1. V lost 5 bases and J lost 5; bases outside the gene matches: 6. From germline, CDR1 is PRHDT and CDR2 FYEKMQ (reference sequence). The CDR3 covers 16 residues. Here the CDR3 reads CASSPGQGARTGELFF. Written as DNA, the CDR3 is TGTGCCAGCAGCCCGGGACAGGGGGCGAGAACCGGGGAGCTGTTTTTT.

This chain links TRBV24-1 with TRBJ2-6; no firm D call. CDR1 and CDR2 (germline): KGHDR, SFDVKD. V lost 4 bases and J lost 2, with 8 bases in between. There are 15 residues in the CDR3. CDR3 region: CATSESPPGANVLTF. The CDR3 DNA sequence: TGTGCCACCAGTGAGAGCCCCCCTGGGGCCAACGTCCTGACTTTC.

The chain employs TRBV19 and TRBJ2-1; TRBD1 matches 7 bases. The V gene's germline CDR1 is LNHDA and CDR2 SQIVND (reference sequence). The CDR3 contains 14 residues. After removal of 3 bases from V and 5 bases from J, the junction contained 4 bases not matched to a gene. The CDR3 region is CASSMRGRNNEQFF. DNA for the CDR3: TGTGCCAGTAGTATGAGGGGGCGGAACAATGAGCAGTTCTTC. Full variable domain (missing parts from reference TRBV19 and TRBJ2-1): DGGITQSPKYLFRKEGQNVTLSCEQNLNHDAMYWYRQDPGQGLRLIYYSQIVNDFQKGDIAEGYSVSREKKESFPLTVTSAQKNPTAFYLCASSMRGRNNEQFFGPGTRLTVL.

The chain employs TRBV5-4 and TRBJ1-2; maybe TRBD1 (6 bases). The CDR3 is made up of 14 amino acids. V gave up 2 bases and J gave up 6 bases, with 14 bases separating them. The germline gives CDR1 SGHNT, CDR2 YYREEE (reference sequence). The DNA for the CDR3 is TGTGCCAGCAGCTTCTGGACAGATTCAGATGGCTACACCTTC. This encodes CASSFWTDSDGYTF.

Here the CDR3 DNA reads TGTGCCAGCAGACCTAGGACTAGCGGGAGTCTGGTTGAGCAGTTCTTC. It encodes CASRPRTSGSLVEQFF. This chain joins TRBV7-9 and TRBJ2-1, with 13 bases matching TRBD2. CDR1 is SEHNR, CDR2 FQNEAQ, per germline (reference sequence). The CDR3 totals 16 residues. With 6 bases clipped from V and 9 bases from J, the junction kept 11 bases outside the gene matches.

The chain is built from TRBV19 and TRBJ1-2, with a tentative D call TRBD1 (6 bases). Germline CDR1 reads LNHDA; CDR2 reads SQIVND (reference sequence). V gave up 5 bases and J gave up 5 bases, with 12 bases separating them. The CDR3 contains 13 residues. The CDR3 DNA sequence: TGTGCCAGTAGTGACAGACAGGCATATGGCTACACCTTC. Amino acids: CASSDRQAYGYTF.

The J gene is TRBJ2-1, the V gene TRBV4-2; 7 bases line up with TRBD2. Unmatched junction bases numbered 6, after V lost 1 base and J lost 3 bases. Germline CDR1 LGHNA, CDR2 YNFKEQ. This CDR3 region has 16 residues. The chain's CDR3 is CASSQGSASGYNEQFF. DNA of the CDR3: TGTGCCAGCAGCCAAGGTTCTGCTAGCGGCTACAATGAGCAGTTCTTC.

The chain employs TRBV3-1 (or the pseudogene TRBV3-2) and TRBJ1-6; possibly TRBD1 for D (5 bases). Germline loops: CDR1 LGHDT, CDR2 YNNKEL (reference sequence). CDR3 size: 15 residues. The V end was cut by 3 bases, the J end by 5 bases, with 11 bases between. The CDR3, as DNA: TGTGCCAGCAGCCAGAAAGACAGCCATAATTCACCCCTCCACTTT. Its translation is CASSQKDSHNSPLHF.

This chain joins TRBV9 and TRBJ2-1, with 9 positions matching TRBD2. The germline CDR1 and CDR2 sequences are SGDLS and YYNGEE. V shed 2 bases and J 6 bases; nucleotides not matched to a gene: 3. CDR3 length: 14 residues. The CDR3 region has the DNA TGTGCCAGCAGCGTTGCAGCGGGAGGCAATGAGCAGTTCTTC. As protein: CASSVAAGGNEQFF.

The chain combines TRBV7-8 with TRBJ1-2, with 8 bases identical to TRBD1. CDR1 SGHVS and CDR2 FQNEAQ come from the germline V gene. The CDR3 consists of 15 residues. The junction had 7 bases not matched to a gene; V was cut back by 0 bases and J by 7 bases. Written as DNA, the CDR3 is TGTGCCAGCAGCTTAGCCCCCGGACAGGGCCGTGGCTACACCTTC. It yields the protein CASSLAPGQGRGYTF.

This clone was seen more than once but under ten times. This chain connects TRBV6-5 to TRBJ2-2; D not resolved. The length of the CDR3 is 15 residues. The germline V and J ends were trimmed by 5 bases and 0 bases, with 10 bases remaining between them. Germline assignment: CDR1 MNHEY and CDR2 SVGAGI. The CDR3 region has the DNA TGTGCCAGCAGTCGCCCCGGTCCGAACACCGGGGAGCTGTTTTTT. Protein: CASSRPGPNTGELFF.

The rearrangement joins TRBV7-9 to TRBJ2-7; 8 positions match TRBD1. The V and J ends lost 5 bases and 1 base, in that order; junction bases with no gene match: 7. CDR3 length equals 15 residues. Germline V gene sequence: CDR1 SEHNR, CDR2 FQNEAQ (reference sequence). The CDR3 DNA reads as TGTGCCAGCAGCCCTCTCCGGGACAGGTCCTACGAGCAGTACTTC. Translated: CASSPLRDRSYEQYF.

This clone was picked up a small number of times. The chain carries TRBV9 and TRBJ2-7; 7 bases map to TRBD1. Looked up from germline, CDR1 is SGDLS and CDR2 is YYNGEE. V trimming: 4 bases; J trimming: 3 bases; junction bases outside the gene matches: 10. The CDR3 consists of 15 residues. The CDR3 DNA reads TGTGCCAGCAGCCCTCGGACAGGCTGGGGCTACGAGCAGTACTTC. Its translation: CASSPRTGWGYEQYF. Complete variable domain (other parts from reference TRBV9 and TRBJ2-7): DSGVTQTPKHLITATGQRVTLRCSPRSGDLSVYWYQQSLDQGLQFLIQYYNGEERAKGNILERFSAQQFPDLHSELNLSSLELGDSALYFCASSPRTGWGYEQYFGPGTRLTVT.